The 10 T cell receptor beta chains presented below share a single source sample, sequenced in a study of T cell repertoires in cytomegalovirus infection. One entry per CDR3 protein, called by TCRdb with MiXCR from the reads. The sample has hundreds of thousands of distinct CDR3 sequences, roughly a third seen once; the top ten hold 2.5% to 3%. The sample comprised PBMCs. These receptors all stem from a human donor in good health (CMV status not recorded). Some clones in this sample may be carry-over from other donors' samples.

This clonotype has a single count. The V and J genes are TRBV28 and TRBJ1-1, with a tentative D call TRBD1 (5 bases). Deletions cut 6 bases from V and 3 bases from J, with 14 bases between. Germline V lookup: CDR1 MDHEN, CDR2 SYDVKM. This CDR3 contains 14 residues. Here the CDR3 reads CASSYPEGDTEAFF. Here the CDR3 DNA reads TGTGCCAGCAGCTACCCCGAAGGGGACACTGAAGCTTTCTTT.

This clonotype showed up many times. The chain couples TRBV12-3 or TRBV12-4 to TRBJ2-5; 9 bases are shared with TRBD2. CDR3 length: 13 amino acids. J gave up 14 bases and V 8 bases, and 15 bases lay outside the gene matches. The CDR3 DNA reads as TGTGCCAGCCGGACTAGCGCGGGGGGAAGGGGATACTTC. Protein sequence: CASRTSAGGRGYF.

In this sample, this clonotype turned up once. This rearrangement joins TRBV20-1 to TRBJ1-2; the match to TRBD1 covers 7 bases. Looked up from germline, CDR1 is DFQATT and CDR2 is SNEGSKA (reference sequence). The V gene end was trimmed by 6 bases and the J gene end by 4 bases; junction bases not matched to a gene: 8. This CDR3 has 13 residues. CDR3 nucleotide sequence: TGCAGTGCCAATTGGGACAGATCCTATGGCTACACCTTC. Its translation: CSANWDRSYGYTF.

The chain is built from TRBV28 and TRBJ1-2; perhaps TRBD1 as D (5 bases). V shed 5 bases and J shed 3 bases, with 13 bases lying between them. Germline CDR1 is MDHEN and CDR2 is SYDVKM. CDR3 length equals 14 residues. The CDR3 nucleotides read TGTGCCAGCAGTCTGAAGGTGGGGCACTATGGCTACACCTTC. Translated, it gives CASSLKVGHYGYTF.

A word on this clonotype: The junction shows a germline mismatch at one end, possibly a read error. This chain uses TRBV27 with TRBJ1-1, with 7 bases that match TRBD1. Germline V CDR1 and CDR2: MNHEY, SMNVEV (reference sequence). CDR3 length equals 15 residues. Here the CDR3 DNA reads TGTGCCATCAGTCTCACTTGGACAGGCGCCACTGAAGCTTTCTTT. Translation: CAISLTWTGATEAFF.

There are a few counts of this clonotype. The J gene is TRBJ2-2, the V gene TRBV12-3 or TRBV12-4, with D unclear. The CDR3 sequence is 13 residues long. Trimming took 0 bases from V and 6 from J, leaving 5 bases between them. The CDR3, as DNA: TGTGCCAGCAGTTTAGCCTTCCCCGGGGAGCTGTTTTTT. Protein: CASSLAFPGELFF.

CDR3 nucleotides: TGTGCCAGCAGTGAAGCGGGGACAGGGGGCTTAGATACGCAGTATTTT. This sequence encodes CASSEAGTGGLDTQYF. The chain links TRBV2 to TRBJ2-3; 12 bases align to TRBD1. V lost 0 bases to trimming and J lost 5 bases; unmatched junction nucleotides: 3. This CDR3 spans 16 amino acids. Germline V CDR1 and CDR2: SNHLY, FYNNEI.

The rearrangement links TRBV12-3 or TRBV12-4 to TRBJ2-7; 9 nucleotides agree with TRBD1. This CDR3 has 14 amino acids. V gave up 7 bases and J gave up 6 bases; unmatched junction bases: 10. CDR3 in amino acids: CASNLGGTGLEQYF. CDR3 in DNA: TGTGCCAGCAACCTAGGGGGGACAGGGCTCGAGCAGTACTTC.

The chain is built from TRBV7-3 and TRBJ2-1, with 7 positions matching TRBD1. CDR3 length: 15 amino acids. V trimming: 1 base; J trimming: 3 bases; junction bases outside the gene matches: 3. Germline-derived CDR1 and CDR2 are SGHTA and FQGTGA. CDR3 DNA: TGTGCCAGCAGCTTAAAGGACAGGCGCTACAATGAGCAGTTCTTC. The encoded protein is CASSLKDRRYNEQFF.

This clonotype was found a few times. The chain links TRBV20-1 to TRBJ1-1; perhaps TRBD1 as D (5 bases). The germline V gene encodes CDR1 DFQATT and CDR2 SNEGSKA (reference sequence). The CDR3 has 13 residues. V was pared by 6 bases and J by 10 bases, with 21 bases between. The CDR3 DNA reads TGCAGTGCCCGAGGACTAGCGGAGAGGGGAGCTTTCTTT. It translates to CSARGLAERGAFF.